A selection of T cell receptor beta chains follows, all from one sample in a study of T cell changes during pregnancy in multiple sclerosis. Generated by immunoSEQ multiplex PCR, the TCRdb table keeps only in-frame clones and is missing some. This repertoire shows around 65,000 clones, roughly 90% found once; its top ten account for roughly 3.3%. The starting material was peripheral blood, obtained in the first trimester of pregnancy. The receptors were gathered from a female donor in good health, enrolled as a control in a pregnancy study. Each CDR3 is given with its conserved first and last residue. A D gene is named only where the DNA matches it firmly. Rows may omit the clone size; those that give it use once, few, many or a size class.

TRBV19,-,TRBJ2-3,-,CASSDGGIVSRDTQYF,TGTGCCAGTAGTGATGGCGGGATAGTGAGTCGGGATACGCAGTATTTT
TRBV11-2,TRBD1,TRBJ2-7,-,CASSKDRTSYEQYF,TGTGCCAGCAGCAAGGACAGGACCTCCTACGAGCAGTACTTC
TRBV13,TRBD2,TRBJ2-5,-,CASSPERGGQETQYF,TGTGCCAGCAGCCCGGAGCGGGGGGGCCAAGAGACCCAGTACTTC
TRBV25-1,-,TRBJ2-1,-,CASSDGGTFYNEQFF,TGTGCCAGCAGTGATGGGGGCACCTTCTACAATGAGCAGTTCTTC
TRBV5-5,TRBD2,TRBJ2-1,-,CASSSLAGVGEQFF,TGTGCCAGCAGCTCCTTAGCGGGAGTGGGGGAGCAGTTCTTC
TRBV30,-,TRBJ2-5,few,CAWSGISRETQYF,TGTGCCTGGAGTGGGATTAGCCGGGAGACCCAGTACTTC
TRBV19,TRBD1,TRBJ1-2,-,CASRDRTNYGYTF,TGTGCCAGTCGGGACAGAACTAACTATGGCTACACCTTC
TRBV20-1,-,TRBJ2-5,once,CSVEHQETQYF,TGCAGTGTCGAGCACCAAGAGACCCAGTACTTC
TRBV5-1,-,TRBJ1-1,once,CASSLVQAPNTEAFF,TGCGCCAGCAGCTTGGTTCAGGCCCCTAACACTGAAGCTTTCTTT
TRBV11-2,-,TRBJ2-1,-,CASSSSGLYNEQFF,TGTGCCAGCAGCTCCAGCGGACTTTACAATGAGCAGTTCTTC
TRBV7-2,-,TRBJ2-3,-,CASSLRSLSTDTQYF,TGTGCCAGCAGCTTACGGTCCTTATCCACAGATACGCAGTATTTT
TRBV30,TRBD2,TRBJ2-3,-,CAWSVGTSPQTDTQYF,TGTGCCTGGAGTGTAGGGACTAGCCCGCAAACAGATACGCAGTATTTT
TRBV11-2,TRBD2,TRBJ2-1,-,CASSRLAGGYNEQFF,TGTGCCAGCAGCCGTTTAGCGGGAGGTTACAATGAGCAGTTCTTC
TRBV6-1,TRBD2,TRBJ2-1,-,CASSGLAGGNEQFF,TGTGCCAGCAGTGGCCTAGCGGGAGGAAATGAGCAGTTCTTC
TRBV11-2,-,TRBJ2-1,-,CASSLAGTYNEQFF,TGTGCCAGCAGCTTAGCGGGGACCTACAATGAGCAGTTCTTC
TRBV7-6,-,TRBJ1-4,-,CASSLRGGETNEKLFF,TGTGCCAGCAGCTTAAGAGGGGGGGAGACTAATGAAAAACTGTTTTTT
TRBV4-1,TRBD1,TRBJ2-7,-,CASSHTILQGGYEQYF,TGCGCCAGCAGCCACACCATACTACAGGGGGGCTACGAGCAGTACTTC
TRBV4-1,-,TRBJ2-4,-,CASSHGGKAKNIQYF,TGCGCCAGCAGCCATGGGGGGAAGGCCAAAAACATTCAGTACTTC
TRBV10-2,TRBD1,TRBJ1-1,-,CASSEPQRQGRILTEAFF,TGCGCCAGCAGTGAGCCACAGAGACAGGGGCGAATTCTCACTGAAGCTTTCTTT
TRBV2,TRBD2,TRBJ2-7,-,CASSNSGGDEQYF,TGTGCCAGCAGTAATAGCGGGGGGGACGAGCAGTACTTC
TRBV6-1,-,TRBJ1-6,-,CASSPINSPLHF,TGTGCCAGCAGTCCTATAAATTCACCCCTCCACTTT
TRBV7-2,-,TRBJ1-2,-,CASSFRAGDGYTF,TGTGCCAGCAGTTTCAGGGCAGGAGATGGCTACACCTTC
TRBV5-1,-,TRBJ2-2,-,CASSLGTSNTGELFF,TGCGCCAGCAGCTTGGGAACTAGCAACACCGGGGAGCTGTTTTTT
TRBV2,TRBD1,TRBJ1-5,-,CASSGQGASNQPQHF,TGTGCCAGCAGTGGACAGGGGGCGAGCAATCAGCCCCAGCATTTT
TRBV5-4,TRBD1,TRBJ2-7,-,CASSTGTGPYEQYF,TGTGCCAGCAGTACCGGGACAGGGCCCTACGAGCAGTACTTC
TRBV5-4,TRBD2,TRBJ2-2,-,CASSFGGLAGTGELFF,TGTGCCAGCAGCTTCGGAGGACTAGCGGGAACCGGGGAGCTGTTTTTT
TRBV6-5,-,TRBJ2-7,-,CASRTVYEQYF,TGTGCCAGCAGGACAGTCTACGAGCAGTACTTC
TRBV18,TRBD1,TRBJ2-1,-,CASSPGQGDYNEQFF,TGTGCCAGCTCACCCGGACAGGGGGACTACAATGAGCAGTTCTTC
TRBV6-6,TRBD1,TRBJ1-1,-,CASSYSRDSEAFF,TGTGCCAGCAGTTACTCCCGGGACAGCGAAGCTTTCTTT
TRBV28,-,TRBJ1-1,-,CAIQGGVTEAFF,TGTGCCATACAAGGGGGGGTCACTGAAGCTTTCTTT
TRBV5-8,TRBD1,TRBJ2-3,-,CASSFSGTGTDTQYF,TGTGCCAGCAGCTTTAGTGGGACAGGCACAGATACGCAGTATTTT
TRBV7-9,TRBD1,TRBJ2-2,-,CASSFDRGELFF,TGTGCCAGCAGCTTCGACAGGGGTGAGCTGTTTTTT
TRBV29-1,-,TRBJ2-7,-,CSVGERTYEQYF,TGCAGCGTTGGAGAGCGTACCTACGAGCAGTACTTC
TRBV5-1,-,TRBJ1-1,-,CASSLQPQGTNTEAFF,TGCGCCAGCAGTCTCCAGCCCCAGGGCACAAACACTGAAGCTTTCTTT
TRBV23-1,TRBD1,TRBJ1-1,-,CAIFPGQEPYEAFF,TGCGCCATATTTCCGGGACAGGAACCTTATGAAGCTTTCTTT
TRBV4-2,-,TRBJ2-3,-,CASSQDLSISTDTQYF,TGTGCCAGCAGCCAAGATTTAAGCATTAGCACAGATACGCAGTATTTT
TRBV7-2,TRBD2,TRBJ2-1,-,CASSLGGRALGEQFF,TGTGCCAGCAGCTTAGGGGGGAGGGCCTTGGGTGAGCAGTTCTTC
TRBV5-1,TRBD1,TRBJ2-7,-,CASSLELGTGVYEQYF,TGCGCCAGCAGCTTGGAACTGGGGACAGGGGTCTACGAGCAGTACTTC
TRBV27,-,TRBJ2-7,-,CASSSQGPYEQYF,TGTGCCAGCAGTTCACAGGGACCCTACGAGCAGTACTTC
TRBV27,TRBD1,TRBJ1-5,-,CASSPTPTGYQPQHF,TGTGCCAGCAGCCCTACCCCGACAGGGTATCAGCCCCAGCATTTT
TRBV7-9,-,TRBJ2-1,-,CASSLGGLEQFF,TGTGCCAGCAGCTTAGGAGGCCTTGAGCAGTTCTTC
TRBV29-1,TRBD2,TRBJ2-3,-,CSVESISGGDEDTQYF,TGCAGCGTTGAATCTATTAGCGGGGGGGATGAAGATACGCAGTATTTT